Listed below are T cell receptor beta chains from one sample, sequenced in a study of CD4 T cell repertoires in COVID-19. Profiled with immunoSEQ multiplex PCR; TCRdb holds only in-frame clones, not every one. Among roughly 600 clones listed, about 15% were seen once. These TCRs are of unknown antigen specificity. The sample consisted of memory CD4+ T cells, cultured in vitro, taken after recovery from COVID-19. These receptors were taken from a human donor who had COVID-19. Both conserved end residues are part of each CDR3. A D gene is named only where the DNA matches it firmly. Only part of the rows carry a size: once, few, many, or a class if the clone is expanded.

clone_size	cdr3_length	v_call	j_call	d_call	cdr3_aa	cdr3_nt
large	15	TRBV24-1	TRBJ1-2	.	CATSDLRADRDGYTF	TGTGCCACCAGTGATTTGCGGGCGGATAGGGATGGCTACACCTTC
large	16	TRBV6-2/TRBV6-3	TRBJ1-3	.	CASSPPGQLSGNTIYF	TGTGCCAGCAGTCCCCCGGGACAACTCTCTGGAAACACCATATATTTT
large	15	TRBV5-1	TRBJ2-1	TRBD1	CASSQQGTAYNEQFF	TGCGCCAGCAGCCAACAGGGGACGGCCTACAATGAGCAGTTCTTC
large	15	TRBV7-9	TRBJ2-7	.	CASSLARGRAGEQYF	TGTGCCAGCAGCTTAGCCCGGGGCAGGGCGGGTGAGCAGTACTTC
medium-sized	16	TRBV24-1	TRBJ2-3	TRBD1	CATSEYRGRRTDTQYF	TGTGCCACCAGTGAGTACAGGGGGCGCCGCACAGATACGCAGTATTTT
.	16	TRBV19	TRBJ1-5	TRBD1	CASSKSGQAANQPQHF	TGTGCCAGTAGTAAAAGCGGACAGGCGGCTAATCAGCCCCAGCATTTT
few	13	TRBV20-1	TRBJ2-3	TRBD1	CSATDRAADTQYF	TGCAGTGCTACTGACAGGGCGGCAGATACGCAGTATTTT
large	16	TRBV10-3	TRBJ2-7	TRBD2	CAISEFAGEASYEQYF	TGTGCCATCAGTGAGTTCGCGGGAGAGGCCTCCTACGAGCAGTACTTC
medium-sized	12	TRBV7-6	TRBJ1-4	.	CASSRPAEKLFF	TGTGCCAGCAGTCGGCCAGCTGAAAAACTGTTTTTT
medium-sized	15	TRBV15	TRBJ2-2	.	CATSRDRLPTGELFF	TGTGCCACCAGCAGAGATCGGCTGCCCACCGGGGAGCTGTTTTTT
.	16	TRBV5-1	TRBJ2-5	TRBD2	CASSSSTSGGVETQYF	TGCGCCAGCAGCTCCTCGACTAGCGGGGGTGTAGAGACCCAGTACTTC
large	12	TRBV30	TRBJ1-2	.	CAWSVSNYGYTF	TGTGCCTGGAGTGTGAGTAACTATGGCTACACCTTC
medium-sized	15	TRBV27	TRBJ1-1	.	CASSLSGRANTEAFF	TGTGCCAGCAGTTTATCAGGACGGGCGAACACTGAAGCTTTCTTT
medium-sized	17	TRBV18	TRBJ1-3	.	CASSPWSARAAGNTIYF	TGTGCCAGCTCACCATGGTCAGCCCGAGCCGCTGGAAACACCATATATTTT
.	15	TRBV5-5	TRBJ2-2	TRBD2	CASSLLAGKDGELFF	TGTGCCAGCAGTTTACTAGCGGGGAAGGACGGGGAGCTGTTTTTT
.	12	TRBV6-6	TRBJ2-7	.	CASSLRGYEQYF	TGTGCCAGCAGTCTCCGAGGGTACGAGCAGTACTTC
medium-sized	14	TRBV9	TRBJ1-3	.	CASSVHGAGNTIYF	TGTGCCAGCAGCGTACACGGGGCTGGAAACACCATATATTTT
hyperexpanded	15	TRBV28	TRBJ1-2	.	CASSPQLTAGNGYTF	TGTGCCAGCAGTCCGCAATTGACAGCTGGGAATGGCTACACCTTC
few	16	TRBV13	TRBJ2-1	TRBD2	CASSLGQRGGRNEQFF	TGTGCCAGCAGCTTAGGCCAGCGGGGGGGCCGAAATGAGCAGTTCTTC
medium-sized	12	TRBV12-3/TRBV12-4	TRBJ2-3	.	CASSLGSDTQYF	TGTGCCAGCAGTTTAGGTTCAGATACGCAGTATTTT
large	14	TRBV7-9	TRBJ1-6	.	CASSLARGLSPLHF	TGTGCCAGCAGCTTAGCTAGGGGTCTTTCACCCCTCCACTTT
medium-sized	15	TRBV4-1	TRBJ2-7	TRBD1	CASRDGTGYAYEQYF	TGCGCCAGCAGGGACGGGACAGGGTATGCCTACGAGCAGTACTTC